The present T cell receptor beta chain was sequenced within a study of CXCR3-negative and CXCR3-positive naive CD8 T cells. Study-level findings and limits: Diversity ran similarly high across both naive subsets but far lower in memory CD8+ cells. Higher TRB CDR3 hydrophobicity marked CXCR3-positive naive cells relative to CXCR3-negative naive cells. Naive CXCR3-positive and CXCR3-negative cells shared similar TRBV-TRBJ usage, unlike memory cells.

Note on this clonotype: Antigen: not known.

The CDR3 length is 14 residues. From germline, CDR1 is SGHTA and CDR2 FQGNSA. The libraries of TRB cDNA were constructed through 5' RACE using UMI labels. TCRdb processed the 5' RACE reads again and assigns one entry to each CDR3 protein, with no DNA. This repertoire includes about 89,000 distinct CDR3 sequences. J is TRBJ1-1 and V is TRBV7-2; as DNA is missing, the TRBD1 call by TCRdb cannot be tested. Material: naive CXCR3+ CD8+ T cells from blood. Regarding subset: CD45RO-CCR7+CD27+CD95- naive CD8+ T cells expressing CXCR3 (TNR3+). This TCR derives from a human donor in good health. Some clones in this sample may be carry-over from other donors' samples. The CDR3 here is CASSLDSQGRTAFF.